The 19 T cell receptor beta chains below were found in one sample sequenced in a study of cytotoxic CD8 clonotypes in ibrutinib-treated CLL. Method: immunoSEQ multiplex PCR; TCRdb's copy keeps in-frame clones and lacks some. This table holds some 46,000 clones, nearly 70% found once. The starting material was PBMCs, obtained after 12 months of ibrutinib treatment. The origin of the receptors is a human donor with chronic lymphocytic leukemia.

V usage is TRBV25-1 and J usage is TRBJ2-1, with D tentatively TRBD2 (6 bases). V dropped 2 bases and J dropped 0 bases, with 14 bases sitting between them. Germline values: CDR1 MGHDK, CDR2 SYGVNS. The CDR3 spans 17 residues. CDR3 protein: CASSESVGLFSYNEQFF. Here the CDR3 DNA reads TGTGCCAGCAGTGAAAGCGTGGGACTGTTCTCCTACAATGAGCAGTTCTTC.

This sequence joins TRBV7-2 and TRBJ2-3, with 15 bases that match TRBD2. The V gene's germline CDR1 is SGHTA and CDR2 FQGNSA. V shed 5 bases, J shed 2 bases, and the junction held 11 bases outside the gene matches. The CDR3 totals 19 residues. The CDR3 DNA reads TGTGCCAGCAGCCCGTACTGGACTAGCGGGAGGGCCTCCACAGATACGCAGTATTTT. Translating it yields CASSPYWTSGRASTDTQYF. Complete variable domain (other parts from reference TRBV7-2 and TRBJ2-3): GAGVSQSPSNKVTEKGKDVELRCDPISGHTALYWYRQSLGQGLEFLIYFQGNSAPDKSGLPSDRFSAERTGGSVSTLTIQRTQQEDSAVYLCASSPYWTSGRASTDTQYFGPGTRLTVL.

In DNA, the CDR3 is TGTGCCAGCAGCTCGTCGGGGGGTACCTATGGCTACACCTTC. This sequence encodes CASSSSGGTYGYTF. The V gene is TRBV7-2, the J gene TRBJ1-2; D is perhaps TRBD1 (5 bases). Germline values: CDR1 SGHTA, CDR2 FQGNSA. This CDR3 is 14 amino acids long. V lost 4 bases, J lost 4 bases, and 13 bases lay in between.

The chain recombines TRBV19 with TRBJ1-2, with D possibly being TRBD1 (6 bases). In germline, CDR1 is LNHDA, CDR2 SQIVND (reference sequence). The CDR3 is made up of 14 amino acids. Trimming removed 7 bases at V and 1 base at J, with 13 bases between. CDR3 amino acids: CASTQGPFNYGYTF. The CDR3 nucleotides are TGTGCCAGTACCCAGGGGCCTTTTAACTATGGCTACACCTTC.

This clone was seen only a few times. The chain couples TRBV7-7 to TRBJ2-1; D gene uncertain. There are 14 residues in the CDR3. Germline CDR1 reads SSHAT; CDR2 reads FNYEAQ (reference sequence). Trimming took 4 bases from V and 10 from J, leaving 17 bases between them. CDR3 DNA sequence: TGTGCCAGCAGCTCCGCCTCGGCCCCTGGGGAGCAGTTCTTC. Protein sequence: CASSSASAPGEQFF.

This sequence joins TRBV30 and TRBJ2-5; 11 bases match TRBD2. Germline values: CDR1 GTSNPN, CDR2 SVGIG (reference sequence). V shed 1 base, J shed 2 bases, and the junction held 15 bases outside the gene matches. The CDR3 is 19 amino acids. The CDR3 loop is CAWSALTGLAGRYQETQYF. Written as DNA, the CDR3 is TGTGCCTGGAGTGCCCTCACCGGACTAGCGGGCCGTTATCAAGAGACCCAGTACTTC. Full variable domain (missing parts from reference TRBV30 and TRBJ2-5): SQTIHQWPATLVQPVGSPLSLECTVEGTSNPNLYWYRQAAGRGLQLLFYSVGIGQISSEVPQNLSASRPQDRQFILSSKKLLLSDSGFYLCAWSALTGLAGRYQETQYFGPGTRLLVL.

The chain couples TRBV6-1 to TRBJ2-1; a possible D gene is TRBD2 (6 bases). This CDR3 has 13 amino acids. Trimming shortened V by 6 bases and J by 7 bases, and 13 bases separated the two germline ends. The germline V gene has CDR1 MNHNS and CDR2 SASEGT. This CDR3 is CASSRFSGNEQFF. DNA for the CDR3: TGTGCCAGCAGCCGCTTTAGCGGTAATGAGCAGTTCTTC.

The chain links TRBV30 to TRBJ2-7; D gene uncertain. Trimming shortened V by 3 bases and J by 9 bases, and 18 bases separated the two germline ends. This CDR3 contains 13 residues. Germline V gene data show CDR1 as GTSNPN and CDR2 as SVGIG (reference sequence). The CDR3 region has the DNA TGTGCCTGGAGCTCGTTTGGGGAAGGAGCGCAGTACTTC. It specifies CAWSSFGEGAQYF.

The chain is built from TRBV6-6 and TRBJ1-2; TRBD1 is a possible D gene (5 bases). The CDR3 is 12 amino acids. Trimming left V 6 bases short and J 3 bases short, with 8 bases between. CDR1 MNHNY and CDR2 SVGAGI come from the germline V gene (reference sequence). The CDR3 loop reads CASRDSYYGYTF. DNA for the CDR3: TGTGCCAGCAGAGACAGCTACTATGGCTACACCTTC.

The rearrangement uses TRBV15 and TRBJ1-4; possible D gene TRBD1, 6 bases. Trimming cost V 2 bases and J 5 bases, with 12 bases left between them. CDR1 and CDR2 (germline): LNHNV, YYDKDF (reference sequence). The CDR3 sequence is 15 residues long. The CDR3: CATSRSPGENEKLFF. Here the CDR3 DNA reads TGTGCCACCAGCAGATCCCCAGGGGAGAATGAAAAACTGTTTTTT. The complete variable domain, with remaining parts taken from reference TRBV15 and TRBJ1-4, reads DAMVIQNPRYQVTQFGKPVTLSCSQTLNHNVMYWYQQKSSQAPKLLFHYYDKDFNNEADTPDNFQSRRPNTSFCFLDIRSPGLGDTAMYLCATSRSPGENEKLFFGSGTQLSVL.

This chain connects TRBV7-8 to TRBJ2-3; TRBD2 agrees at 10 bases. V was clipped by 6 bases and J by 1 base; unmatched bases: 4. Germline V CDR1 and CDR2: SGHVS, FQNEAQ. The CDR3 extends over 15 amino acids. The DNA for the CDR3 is TGTGCCAGCAGTTGGACTAGCGGAGGCACAGATACGCAGTATTTT. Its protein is CASSWTSGGTDTQYF.

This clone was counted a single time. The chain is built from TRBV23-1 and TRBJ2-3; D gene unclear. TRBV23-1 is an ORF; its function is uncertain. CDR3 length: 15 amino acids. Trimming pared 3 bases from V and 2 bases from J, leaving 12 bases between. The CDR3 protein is CASSHFSEHTDTQYF. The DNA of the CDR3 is TGCGCCAGCAGTCATTTCTCGGAACACACAGATACGCAGTATTTT.

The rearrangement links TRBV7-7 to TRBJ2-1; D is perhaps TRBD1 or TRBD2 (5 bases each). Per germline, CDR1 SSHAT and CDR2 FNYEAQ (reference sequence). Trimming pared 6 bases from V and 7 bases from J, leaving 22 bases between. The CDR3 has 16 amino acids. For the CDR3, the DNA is TGTGCCAGCAGTCAAGTGGCGGTACTAGGGACGAATGAGCAGTTCTTC. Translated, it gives CASSQVAVLGTNEQFF. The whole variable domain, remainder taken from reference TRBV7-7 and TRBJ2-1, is GAGVSQSPRYKVTKRGQDVTLRCDPISSHATLYWYQQALGQGPEFLTYFNYEAQPDKSGLPSDRFSAERPEGSISTLTIQRTEQRDSAMYRCASSQVAVLGTNEQFFGPGTRLTVL.

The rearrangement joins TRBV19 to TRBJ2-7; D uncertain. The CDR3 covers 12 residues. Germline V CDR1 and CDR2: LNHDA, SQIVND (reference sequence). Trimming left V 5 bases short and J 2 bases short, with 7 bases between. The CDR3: CASSPSTYEQYF. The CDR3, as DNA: TGTGCCAGTAGTCCGTCGACCTACGAGCAGTACTTC. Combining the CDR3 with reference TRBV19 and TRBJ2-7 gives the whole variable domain DGGITQSPKYLFRKEGQNVTLSCEQNLNHDAMYWYRQDPGQGLRLIYYSQIVNDFQKGDIAEGYSVSREKKESFPLTVTSAQKNPTAFYLCASSPSTYEQYFGPGTRLTVT.

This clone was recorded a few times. The CDR3 DNA follows: TGTGCCAGCTCACCCTGGGCAACCTACGAGCAGTACTTC. It yields the protein CASSPWATYEQYF. The chain couples TRBV18 to TRBJ2-7; D not certain. Germline lookup yields CDR1 KGHSH and CDR2 LQKENI. The CDR3 loop spans 13 amino acids. The V gene lost 3 bases and the J gene lost 2 bases, with 8 bases spanning the gap.

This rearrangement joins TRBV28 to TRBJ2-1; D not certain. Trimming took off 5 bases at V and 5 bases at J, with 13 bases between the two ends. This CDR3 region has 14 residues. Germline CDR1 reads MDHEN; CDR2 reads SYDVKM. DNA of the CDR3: TGTGCCAGCAGTGGCCCGAACAACCACAATGAGCAGTTCTTC. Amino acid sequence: CASSGPNNHNEQFF.

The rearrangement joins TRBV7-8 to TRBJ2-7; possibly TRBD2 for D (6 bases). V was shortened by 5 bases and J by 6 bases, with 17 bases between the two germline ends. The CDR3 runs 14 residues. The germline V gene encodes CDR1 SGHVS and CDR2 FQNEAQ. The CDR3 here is CASSLLGGRVEQYF. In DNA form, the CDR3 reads TGTGCCAGCAGCCTTTTGGGGGGAAGGGTCGAGCAGTACTTC.

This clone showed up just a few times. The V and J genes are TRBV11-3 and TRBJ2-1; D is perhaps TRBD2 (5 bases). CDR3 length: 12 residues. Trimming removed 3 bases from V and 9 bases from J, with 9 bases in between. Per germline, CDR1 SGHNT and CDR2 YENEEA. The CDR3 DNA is TGTGCCAGCAGCTTCGAGGGTGGTGAGCAGTTCTTC. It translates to CASSFEGGEQFF.

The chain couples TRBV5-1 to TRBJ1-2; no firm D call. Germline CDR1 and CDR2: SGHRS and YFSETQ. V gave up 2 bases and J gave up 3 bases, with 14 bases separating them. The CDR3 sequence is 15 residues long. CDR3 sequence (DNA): TGCGCCAGCAGCTTTATTCTCGGATCCGACTATGGCTACACCTTC. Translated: CASSFILGSDYGYTF.